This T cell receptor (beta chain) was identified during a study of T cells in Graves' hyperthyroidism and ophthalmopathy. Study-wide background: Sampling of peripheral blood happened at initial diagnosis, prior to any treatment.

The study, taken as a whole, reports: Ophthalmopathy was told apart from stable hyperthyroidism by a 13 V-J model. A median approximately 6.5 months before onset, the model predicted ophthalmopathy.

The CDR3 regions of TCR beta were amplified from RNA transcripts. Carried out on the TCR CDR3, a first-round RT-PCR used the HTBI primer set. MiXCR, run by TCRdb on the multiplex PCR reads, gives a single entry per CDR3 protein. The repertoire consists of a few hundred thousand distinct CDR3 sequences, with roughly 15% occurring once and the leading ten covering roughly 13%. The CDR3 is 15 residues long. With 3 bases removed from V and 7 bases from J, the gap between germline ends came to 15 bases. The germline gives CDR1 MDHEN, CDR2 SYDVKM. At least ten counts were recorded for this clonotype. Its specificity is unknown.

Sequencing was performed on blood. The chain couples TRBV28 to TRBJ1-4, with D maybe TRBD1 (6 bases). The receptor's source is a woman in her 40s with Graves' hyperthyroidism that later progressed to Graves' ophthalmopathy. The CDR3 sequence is CASSFTGKRSEKLFF. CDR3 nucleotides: TGTGCCAGCAGTTTCACAGGGAAGAGGAGTGAAAAACTGTTTTTT.